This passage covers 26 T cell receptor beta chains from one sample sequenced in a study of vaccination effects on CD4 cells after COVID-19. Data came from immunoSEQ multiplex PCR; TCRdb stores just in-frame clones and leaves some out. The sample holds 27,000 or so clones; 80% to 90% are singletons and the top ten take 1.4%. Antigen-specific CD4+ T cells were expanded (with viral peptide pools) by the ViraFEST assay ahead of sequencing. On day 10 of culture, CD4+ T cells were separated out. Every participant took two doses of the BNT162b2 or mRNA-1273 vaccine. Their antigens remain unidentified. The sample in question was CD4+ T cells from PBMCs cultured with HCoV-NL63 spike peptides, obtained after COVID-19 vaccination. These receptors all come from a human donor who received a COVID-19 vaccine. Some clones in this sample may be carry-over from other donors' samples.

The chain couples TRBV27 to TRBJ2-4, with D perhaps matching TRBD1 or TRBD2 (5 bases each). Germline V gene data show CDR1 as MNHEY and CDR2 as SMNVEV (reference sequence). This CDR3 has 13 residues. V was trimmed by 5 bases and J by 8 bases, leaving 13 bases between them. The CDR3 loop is CASSKNRGDIQYF. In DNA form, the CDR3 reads TGTGCCAGCAGTAAGAATAGAGGGGACATTCAGTACTTC.

CDR3 sequence reads: CASISDWASTDTQYF. The CDR3, as DNA: TGCGCCAGCATATCGGACTGGGCTAGCACAGATACGCAGTATTTT. The J gene is TRBJ2-3, the V gene TRBV5-1, with D possibly TRBD2 on 5 matching bases. The CDR3 is 15 amino acids. Deletions cut 6 bases from V and 0 bases from J, with 14 bases between. Germline V CDR1 and CDR2: SGHRS, YFSETQ.

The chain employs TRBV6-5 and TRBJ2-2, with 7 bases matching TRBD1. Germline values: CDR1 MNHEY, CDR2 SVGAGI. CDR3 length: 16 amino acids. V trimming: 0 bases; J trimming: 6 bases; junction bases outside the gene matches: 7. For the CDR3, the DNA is TGTGCCAGCAGTTACTCACAGGGGTCTATCTCCGGGGAGCTGTTTTTT. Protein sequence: CASSYSQGSISGELFF.

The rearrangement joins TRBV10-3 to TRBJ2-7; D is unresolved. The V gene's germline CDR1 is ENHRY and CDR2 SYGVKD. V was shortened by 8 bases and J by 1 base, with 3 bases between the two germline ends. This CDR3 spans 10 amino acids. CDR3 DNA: TGTGCCATCCCTTCCTACGAGCAGTACGTC. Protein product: CAIPSYEQYV.

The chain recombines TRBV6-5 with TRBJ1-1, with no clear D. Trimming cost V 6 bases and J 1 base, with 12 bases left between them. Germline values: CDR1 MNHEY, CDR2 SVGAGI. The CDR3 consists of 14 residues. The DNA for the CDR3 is TGTGCCAGCAGCACTCAATACGGGAACACTGAAGCTTTCTTT. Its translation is CASSTQYGNTEAFF.

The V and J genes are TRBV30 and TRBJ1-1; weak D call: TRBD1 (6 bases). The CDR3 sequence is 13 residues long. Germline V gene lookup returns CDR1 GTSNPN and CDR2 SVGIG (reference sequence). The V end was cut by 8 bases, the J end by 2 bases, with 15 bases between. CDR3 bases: TGTGCCGGGTACAGGGTGGCTAACACTGAAGCTTTCTTT. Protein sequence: CAGYRVANTEAFF.

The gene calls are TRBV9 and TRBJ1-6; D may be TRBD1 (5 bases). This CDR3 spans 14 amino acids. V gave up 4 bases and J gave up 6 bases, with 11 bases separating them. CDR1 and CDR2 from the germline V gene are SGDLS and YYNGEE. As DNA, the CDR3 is TGTGCCAGCAGCCCCACAGGAGCTAATTCACCCCTCCACTTT. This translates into CASSPTGANSPLHF.

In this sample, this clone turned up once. The DNA of the CDR3 is TGTGCCAGCAGCCATTCCGGGACAGGAAAATACGAGCAGTACGTC. It translates to CASSHSGTGKYEQYV. This chain joins TRBV28 and TRBJ2-7, with 8 bases fitting TRBD1. V lost 6 bases and J lost 4; bases outside the gene matches: 11. CDR1 is MDHEN, CDR2 SYDVKM, per germline. The CDR3 spans 15 residues.

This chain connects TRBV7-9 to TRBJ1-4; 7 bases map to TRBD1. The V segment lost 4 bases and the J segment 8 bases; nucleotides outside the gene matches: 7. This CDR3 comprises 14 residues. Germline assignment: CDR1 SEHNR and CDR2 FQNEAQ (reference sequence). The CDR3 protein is CASSSRQGVEKLFF. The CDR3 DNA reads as TGTGCCAGCAGCTCGCGGCAGGGGGTCGAAAAACTGTTTTTT.

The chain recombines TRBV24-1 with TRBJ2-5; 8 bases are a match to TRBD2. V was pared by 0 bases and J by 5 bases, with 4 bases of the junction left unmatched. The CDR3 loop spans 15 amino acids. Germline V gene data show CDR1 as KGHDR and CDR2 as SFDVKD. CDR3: CATSDLRGGGETQYF. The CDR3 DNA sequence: TGTGCCACCAGTGATTTGCGGGGGGGTGGGGAGACCCAGTACTTC.

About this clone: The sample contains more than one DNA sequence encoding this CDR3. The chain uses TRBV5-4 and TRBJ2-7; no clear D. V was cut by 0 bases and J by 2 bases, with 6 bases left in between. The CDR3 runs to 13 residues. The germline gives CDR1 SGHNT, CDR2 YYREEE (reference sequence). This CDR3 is CASSLDGTYEQYV. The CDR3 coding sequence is TGTGCCAGCAGCTTGGACGGTACCTACGAGCAGTACGTC.

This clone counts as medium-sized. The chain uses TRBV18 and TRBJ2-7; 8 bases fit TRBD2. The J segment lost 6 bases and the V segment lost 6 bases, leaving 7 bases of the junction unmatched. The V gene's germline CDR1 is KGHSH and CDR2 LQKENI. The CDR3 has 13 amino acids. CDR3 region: CASSPYSGAEQYV. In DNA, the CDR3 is TGTGCCAGCTCCCCTTATAGCGGGGCCGAGCAGTACGTC.

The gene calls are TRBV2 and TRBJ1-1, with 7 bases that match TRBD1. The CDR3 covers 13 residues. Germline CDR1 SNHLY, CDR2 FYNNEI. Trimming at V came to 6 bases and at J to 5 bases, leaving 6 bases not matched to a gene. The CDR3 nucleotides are TGTGCCAGCAGAATGACAGGGTCTACTGAAGCTTTCTTT. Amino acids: CASRMTGSTEAFF.

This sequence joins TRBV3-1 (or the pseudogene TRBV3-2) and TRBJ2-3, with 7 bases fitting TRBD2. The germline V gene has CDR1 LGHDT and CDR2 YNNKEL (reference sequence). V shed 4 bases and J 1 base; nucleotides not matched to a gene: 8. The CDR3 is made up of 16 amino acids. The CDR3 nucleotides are TGTGCCAGCAGCCCCCGTAAAAGCGGGGGCACAGATACGCAGTATTTT. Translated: CASSPRKSGGTDTQYF.

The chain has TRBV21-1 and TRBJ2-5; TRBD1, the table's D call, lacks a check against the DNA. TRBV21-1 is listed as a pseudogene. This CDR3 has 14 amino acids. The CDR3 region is CASFLRDRGKTQYF. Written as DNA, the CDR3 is TGTGCCAGCTTTCTCCGGGACAGGGGAAAGACCCAGTACTTC.

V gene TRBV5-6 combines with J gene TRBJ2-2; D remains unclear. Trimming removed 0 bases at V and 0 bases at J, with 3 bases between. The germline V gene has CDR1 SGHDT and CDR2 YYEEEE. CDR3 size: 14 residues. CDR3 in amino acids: CASSLVANTGELFF. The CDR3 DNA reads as TGTGCCAGCAGCTTGGTAGCGAACACCGGGGAGCTGTTTTTT.

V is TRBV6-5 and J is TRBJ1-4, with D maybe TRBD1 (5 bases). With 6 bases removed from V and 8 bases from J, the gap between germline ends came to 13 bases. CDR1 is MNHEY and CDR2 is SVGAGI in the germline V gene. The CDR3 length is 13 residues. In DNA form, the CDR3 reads TGTGCCAGCAGGGCCTCTTGGGGGGAAAAACTGTTTTTT. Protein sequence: CASRASWGEKLFF.

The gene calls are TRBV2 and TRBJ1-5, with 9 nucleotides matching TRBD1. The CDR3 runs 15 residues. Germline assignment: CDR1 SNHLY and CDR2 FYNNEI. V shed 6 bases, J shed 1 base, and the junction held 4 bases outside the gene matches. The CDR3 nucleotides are TGTGCCAGCAGCACCGGGACAGGGAGCAATCAGCCCCAGCATTTT. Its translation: CASSTGTGSNQPQHF.

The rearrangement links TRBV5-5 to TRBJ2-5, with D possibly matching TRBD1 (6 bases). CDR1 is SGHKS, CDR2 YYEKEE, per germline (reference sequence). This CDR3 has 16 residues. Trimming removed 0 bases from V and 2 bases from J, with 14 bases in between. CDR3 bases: TGTGCCAGCAGCTTGGCCGTGACAGGCTTACAAGAGACCCAGTACTTC. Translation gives CASSLAVTGLQETQYF.

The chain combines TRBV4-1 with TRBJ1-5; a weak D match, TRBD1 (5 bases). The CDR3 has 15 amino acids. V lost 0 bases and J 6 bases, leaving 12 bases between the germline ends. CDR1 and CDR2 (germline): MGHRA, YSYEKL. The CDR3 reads CASSQEGRGGQPQHF. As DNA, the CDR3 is TGCGCCAGCAGCCAAGAGGGACGTGGCGGTCAGCCCCAGCATTTT.

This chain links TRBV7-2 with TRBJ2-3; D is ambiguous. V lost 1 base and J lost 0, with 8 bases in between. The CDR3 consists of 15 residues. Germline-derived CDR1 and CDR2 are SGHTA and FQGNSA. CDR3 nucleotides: TGTGCCAGCAGCTTAGTGGTGCTAAGCACAGATACGCAGTATTTT. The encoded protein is CASSLVVLSTDTQYF. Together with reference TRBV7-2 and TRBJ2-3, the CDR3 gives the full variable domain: GAGVSQSPSNKVTEKGKDVELRCDPISGHTALYWYRQSLGQGLEFLIYFQGNSAPDKSGLPSDRFSAERTGGSVSTLTIQRTQQEDSAVYLCASSLVVLSTDTQYFGPGTRLTVL.

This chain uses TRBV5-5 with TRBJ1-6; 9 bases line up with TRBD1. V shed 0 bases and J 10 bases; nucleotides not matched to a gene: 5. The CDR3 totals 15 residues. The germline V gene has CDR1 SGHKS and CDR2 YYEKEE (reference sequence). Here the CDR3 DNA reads TGTGCCAGCAGCTTGGTCGGACAGGGGAAATCACCCCTCCACTTT. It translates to CASSLVGQGKSPLHF.

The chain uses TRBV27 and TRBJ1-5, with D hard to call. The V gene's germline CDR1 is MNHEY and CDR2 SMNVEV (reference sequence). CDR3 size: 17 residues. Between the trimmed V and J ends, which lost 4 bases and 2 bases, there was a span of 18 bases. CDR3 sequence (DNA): TGTGCCAGCAGTTCCTTTGTTTCCGACCGGCGCAATCAGCCCCAGCATTTT. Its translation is CASSSFVSDRRNQPQHF.

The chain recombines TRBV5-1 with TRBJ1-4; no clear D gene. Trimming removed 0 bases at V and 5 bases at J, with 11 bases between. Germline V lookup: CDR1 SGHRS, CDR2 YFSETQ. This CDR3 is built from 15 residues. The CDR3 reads CASSLEIGGNEKLFF. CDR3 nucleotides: TGCGCCAGCAGCTTGGAAATCGGCGGGAATGAAAAACTGTTTTTT. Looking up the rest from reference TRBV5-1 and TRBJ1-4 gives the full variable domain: KAGVTQTPRYLIKTRGQQVTLSCSPISGHRSVSWYQQTPGQGLQFLFEYFSETQRNKGNFPGRFSGRQFSNSRSEMNVSTLELGDSALYLCASSLEIGGNEKLFFGSGTQLSVL.

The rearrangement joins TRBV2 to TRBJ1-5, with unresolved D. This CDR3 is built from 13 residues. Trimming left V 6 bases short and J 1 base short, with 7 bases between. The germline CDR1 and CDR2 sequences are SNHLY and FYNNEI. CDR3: CASSRESNQPQHF. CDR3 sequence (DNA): TGTGCCAGCAGCCGGGAGAGCAATCAGCCCCAGCATTTT.

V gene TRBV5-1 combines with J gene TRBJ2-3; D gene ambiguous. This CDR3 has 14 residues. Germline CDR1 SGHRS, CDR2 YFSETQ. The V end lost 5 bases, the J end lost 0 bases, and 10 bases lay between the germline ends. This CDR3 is CASRQSPSTDTQYF. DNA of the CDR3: TGCGCCAGCAGGCAAAGTCCTAGCACAGATACGCAGTATTTT.